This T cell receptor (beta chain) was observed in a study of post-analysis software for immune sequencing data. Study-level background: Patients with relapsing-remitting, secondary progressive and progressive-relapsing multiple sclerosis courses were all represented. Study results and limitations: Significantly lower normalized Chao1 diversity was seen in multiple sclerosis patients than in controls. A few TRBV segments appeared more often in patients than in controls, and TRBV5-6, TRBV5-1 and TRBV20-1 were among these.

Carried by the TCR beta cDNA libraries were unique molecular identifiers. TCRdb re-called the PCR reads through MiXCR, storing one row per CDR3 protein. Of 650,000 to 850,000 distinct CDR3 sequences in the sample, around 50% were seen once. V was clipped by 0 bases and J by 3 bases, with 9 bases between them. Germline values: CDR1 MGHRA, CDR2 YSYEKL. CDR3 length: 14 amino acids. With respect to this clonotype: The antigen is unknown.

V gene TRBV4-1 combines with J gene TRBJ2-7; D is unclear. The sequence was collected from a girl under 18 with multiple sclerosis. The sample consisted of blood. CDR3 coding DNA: TGCGCCAGCAGCCAAGAAGTACACCTCTACGAGCAGTACTTC. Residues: CASSQEVHLYEQYF.